These 21 T cell receptor beta chains share one sample of origin, sequenced in a study of T cell changes during pregnancy in multiple sclerosis. The data were produced by immunoSEQ multiplex PCR, yet TCRdb's version contains in-frame clones alone and is incomplete. In the table there are just under 65,000 clones, around 93% of which are singletons. Sample: CD8+ T cells from peripheral blood mononuclear cells, taken in the second trimester of pregnancy. These receptors were collected from a female donor with multiple sclerosis, enrolled in a pregnancy study.

The chain recombines TRBV5-6 with TRBJ2-2, with TRBD2 identical over 7 bases. The CDR3 is made up of 16 amino acids. Per the germline V gene, CDR1 is SGHDT and CDR2 is YYEEEE. V was pared by 0 bases and J by 4 bases, with 6 bases of the junction left unmatched. CDR3 nucleotide sequence: TGTGCCAGCAGCTTGGAGGCATGGGGGGGCACCGGGGAGCTGTTTTTT. This sequence encodes CASSLEAWGGTGELFF.

This rearrangement joins TRBV5-1 to TRBJ1-3; the D gene is possibly TRBD1 (5 bases). CDR3 size: 15 residues. V was pared by 0 bases and J by 2 bases, with 9 bases between. The germline V gene encodes CDR1 SGHRS and CDR2 YFSETQ. DNA of the CDR3: TGCGCCAGCAGCTTGGATCAGGGCACTGGAAACACCATATATTTT. As protein: CASSLDQGTGNTIYF.

The chain links TRBV30 to TRBJ2-1; D remains unclear. The CDR3 is made up of 13 amino acids. Between the trimmed V and J ends, which lost 2 bases and 8 bases, there was a span of 13 bases. Germline loops: CDR1 GTSNPN, CDR2 SVGIG (reference sequence). The CDR3 coding sequence is TGTGCCTGGAGTAGCAACCCCCACGATGAGCAGTTCTTC. This translates into CAWSSNPHDEQFF.

The chain uses TRBV19 and TRBJ2-1, with 9 bases identical to TRBD2. The CDR3 consists of 16 residues. Germline-derived CDR1 and CDR2 are LNHDA and SQIVND (reference sequence). With V trimmed by 5 bases and J by 3 bases, 8 bases remained unmatched. The CDR3 DNA reads as TGTGCCAGTAGTGGGGTAGCGGGAGTCTACTACAATGAGCAGTTCTTC. Translation gives CASSGVAGVYYNEQFF.

The J gene is TRBJ2-7, the V gene TRBV27; no reliable D call. The germline V gene encodes CDR1 MNHEY and CDR2 SMNVEV (reference sequence). This CDR3 contains 13 residues. Trimming took 0 bases from V and 4 from J, leaving 7 bases between them. For the CDR3, the DNA is TGTGCCAGCAGTTTATCCCCCAGGTACGAGCAGTACTTC. Protein: CASSLSPRYEQYF.

The rearrangement joins TRBV7-2 to TRBJ2-7; possibly TRBD1 for D (6 bases). Trimming removed 4 bases from V and 6 bases from J, with 19 bases in between. CDR3 size: 15 residues. The germline CDR1 and CDR2 sequences are SGHTA and FQGNSA. CDR3 residues: CASSSQHQTGFEQYF. CDR3 nucleotide sequence: TGTGCCAGCAGCTCGCAACACCAAACAGGGTTCGAGCAGTACTTC.

The chain carries TRBV5-1 and TRBJ2-1; 10 nucleotides agree with TRBD2. Germline V gives CDR1 SGHRS, CDR2 YFSETQ. CDR3 length: 17 amino acids. The V and J ends lost 1 base and 7 bases, in that order; junction bases with no gene match: 11. The CDR3 DNA reads as TGCGCCAGCAGCTTGACTAGCGGGATACTCACCGTGAATGAGCAGTTCTTC. Residues: CASSLTSGILTVNEQFF. The full variable domain, in which reference TRBV5-1 and TRBJ2-1 provide the parts outside the CDR3, is KAGVTQTPRYLIKTRGQQVTLSCSPISGHRSVSWYQQTPGQGLQFLFEYFSETQRNKGNFPGRFSGRQFSNSRSEMNVSTLELGDSALYLCASSLTSGILTVNEQFFGPGTRLTVL.

V usage is TRBV19 and J usage is TRBJ2-7; 9 nucleotides agree with TRBD2. CDR1 LNHDA and CDR2 SQIVND come from the germline V gene (reference sequence). The CDR3 sequence is 14 residues long. J was trimmed by 3 bases and V by 2 bases; bases with no gene match: 2. CDR3 DNA: TGTGCCAGTAGTATAACTAGCGGGCTCTACGAGCAGTACTTC. Its protein product is CASSITSGLYEQYF. Full variable domain (remainder filled in from reference TRBV19 and TRBJ2-7): DGGITQSPKYLFRKEGQNVTLSCEQNLNHDAMYWYRQDPGQGLRLIYYSQIVNDFQKGDIAEGYSVSREKKESFPLTVTSAQKNPTAFYLCASSITSGLYEQYFGPGTRLTVT.

The rearrangement joins TRBV7-3 to TRBJ1-2; 7 nucleotides align to TRBD1. The germline V gene encodes CDR1 SGHTA and CDR2 FQGTGA. The CDR3 is made up of 14 amino acids. The V gene end was trimmed by 5 bases and the J gene end by 4 bases; junction bases not matched to a gene: 7. CDR3 loop: CASSPGGGSYGYTF. DNA of the CDR3: TGTGCCAGCAGCCCCGGAGGGGGCAGCTATGGCTACACCTTC.

V usage is TRBV19 and J usage is TRBJ2-1, with 10 bases that match TRBD2. This CDR3 is 15 amino acids long. Per germline, CDR1 LNHDA and CDR2 SQIVND (reference sequence). The J segment lost 7 bases and the V segment lost 1 base, leaving 4 bases of the junction unmatched. CDR3 in amino acids: CASSIASGRGNEQFF. The DNA for the CDR3 is TGTGCCAGTAGTATAGCTAGCGGGAGAGGTAATGAGCAGTTCTTC.

The chain employs TRBV14 and TRBJ1-1, with D perhaps TRBD1 (5 bases). V lost 1 base to trimming and J lost 3 bases, with 15 bases between them. Looked up from germline, CDR1 is SGHDN and CDR2 is FVKESK. The CDR3 sequence is 16 residues long. In DNA, the CDR3 is TGTGCCAGCAGCCAAGTTGGTAAGGGGCCCTACACTGAAGCTTTCTTT. It yields the protein CASSQVGKGPYTEAFF.

In this sample, this clone turned up once. The chain employs TRBV4-1 and TRBJ2-1; D gene unclear. This CDR3 comprises 15 residues. CDR1 MGHRA and CDR2 YSYEKL come from the germline V gene. The V and J ends lost 1 base and 4 bases respectively, with 11 bases between them. CDR3 protein: CASSQAWASYNEQFF. CDR3 in DNA: TGCGCCAGCAGCCAAGCGTGGGCCTCATACAATGAGCAGTTCTTC.

The chain uses TRBV27 and TRBJ2-1, with 8 bases matching TRBD2. The CDR3 sequence is 20 residues long. The germline V gene encodes CDR1 MNHEY and CDR2 SMNVEV (reference sequence). The J segment lost 0 bases and the V segment lost 1 base, leaving 14 bases of the junction unmatched. The CDR3 DNA reads TGTGCCAGCAGTTTATTGGGACTAGTTTCGATTCGGAGCTCCTACAATGAGCAGTTCTTC. It encodes CASSLLGLVSIRSSYNEQFF.

CDR3 DNA sequence: TGCGCCAGCAGCCAAGGTCATTGGAGGAGACAAGGAGAGACCCAGTACTTC. Protein sequence: CASSQGHWRRQGETQYF. The chain couples TRBV4-1 to TRBJ2-5; weak D call: TRBD2 (5 bases). V lost 1 base to trimming and J lost 4 bases, with 19 bases between them. Germline V gene sequence: CDR1 MGHRA, CDR2 YSYEKL. This CDR3 spans 17 amino acids.

The chain carries TRBV11-2 and TRBJ2-2, with D hard to call. Germline loops: CDR1 SGHAT, CDR2 FQNNGV. The CDR3 covers 12 residues. Trimming removed 9 bases from V and 1 base from J, with 6 bases in between. The CDR3 here is CASVENTGELFF. The CDR3, as DNA: TGTGCCAGTGTAGAGAACACCGGGGAGCTGTTTTTT.

The gene calls are TRBV15 and TRBJ1-1; 8 nucleotides agree with TRBD1. The length of the CDR3 is 16 residues. V lost 1 base, J lost 5 bases, and 9 bases stayed unmatched. CDR1 and CDR2 (germline): LNHNV, YYDKDF (reference sequence). The CDR3 DNA sequence: TGTGCCACCAGCAGAGTTTCAGGGGGCTTCGGAACTGAAGCTTTCTTT. Translation: CATSRVSGGFGTEAFF.

The chain couples TRBV19 to TRBJ2-7; 10 bases fit TRBD2. The germline gives CDR1 LNHDA, CDR2 SQIVND (reference sequence). The CDR3 loop spans 15 amino acids. With V trimmed by 3 bases and J by 4 bases, 6 bases remained unmatched. This CDR3 reads CASSMASGSPYEQYF. As DNA, the CDR3 is TGTGCCAGTAGTATGGCTAGCGGGAGTCCTTACGAGCAGTACTTC.

The chain joins TRBV27 to TRBJ2-1; 7 nucleotides line up with TRBD2. In germline, CDR1 is MNHEY, CDR2 SMNVEV (reference sequence). This CDR3 is built from 12 residues. Trimming removed 5 bases from V and 14 bases from J; junction bases left unmatched: 9. CDR3 residues: CASSPRASGEFF. CDR3 in DNA: TGTGCCAGCAGTCCCAGGGCTAGCGGTGAGTTCTTC.

The CDR3 sequence: CASSQLAGVTYEQYF. CDR3 nucleotide sequence: TGTGCCAGCAGCCAACTAGCGGGAGTAACCTACGAGCAGTACTTC. V is TRBV4-2 and J is TRBJ2-7, with 10 bases identical to TRBD2. Germline V lookup: CDR1 LGHNA, CDR2 YNFKEQ. Germline trimming cut 2 bases from V and 2 bases from J; bases unmatched to any gene: 3. CDR3 length: 15 amino acids.

This clone was seen a few times. CDR3 amino acids: CASSQEGQVEAFF. CDR3 in DNA: TGCGCCAGCAGCCAAGAAGGACAGGTTGAAGCTTTCTTT. The chain has TRBV4-1 and TRBJ1-1; 7 bases fit TRBD1. J was trimmed by 7 bases and V by 0 bases; bases with no gene match: 2. The CDR3 runs to 13 residues. In germline, CDR1 is MGHRA, CDR2 YSYEKL.

This clone occurred a few times. V and J are TRBV10-1 and TRBJ1-2, with D uncertain. Germline CDR1 reads WNHNN; CDR2 reads SYGVQD (reference sequence). Deletions cut 5 bases from V and 4 bases from J, with 11 bases between. The CDR3 has 13 amino acids. The CDR3 DNA reads TGCGCCAGCAGTACCCCGAGGTTCTATGGCTACACCTTC. It codes for CASSTPRFYGYTF.